Listed below are T cell receptor beta chains from one sample, sequenced in a study of blood T cell repertoires in COVID-19. This table comes from immunoSEQ multiplex PCR, and its TCRdb copy is limited to in-frame clones, with some not included. The repertoire includes 150,000 to 170,000 clones, roughly four fifths of them detected once, and more than 3% sits in the top ten. Sequencing was carried out using peripheral blood. The receptors shown here come from a woman aged 80 or older with acute or convalescent COVID-19. The CDR3 runs from the conserved cysteine through the conserved F or W. Fields, in order: J gene, V gene, clone size, D gene, CDR3 protein, CDR3 DNA. A D gene is named only where the DNA matches it firmly. Clone size, where shown, is once, few, many, or a class for clones that have expanded.

TRBJ2-1,TRBV30,.,TRBD2,CAWSVRTSGNTNEQFF,TGTGCCTGGAGTGTAAGGACTAGCGGGAACACCAATGAGCAGTTCTTC
TRBJ1-5,TRBV30,.,TRBD1,CAWSRSGTGIYQPQHF,TGTGCCTGGAGTAGATCGGGGACAGGGATCTATCAGCCCCAGCATTTT
TRBJ1-1,TRBV7-3,.,.,CASTLRQGTEAFF,TGTGCCAGCACCTTACGGCAGGGGACTGAAGCTTTCTTT
TRBJ2-3,TRBV2,.,.,CASRNTDTQYF,TGTGCCAGCCGTAACACAGATACGCAGTATTTT
TRBJ2-7,TRBV12-3/TRBV12-4,.,TRBD2,CASRGLFRSEQYF,TGTGCCAGCAGGGGACTATTCAGGAGCGAGCAGTACTTC
TRBJ1-1,TRBV6-5,.,TRBD1,CASSSLRTGRNTEAFF,TGTGCCAGCAGTTCACTTAGGACAGGGAGGAACACTGAAGCTTTCTTT
TRBJ1-3,TRBV6-5,.,TRBD1,CASSIQGTGNTIYF,TGTGCCAGCAGTATACAGGGGACTGGAAACACCATATATTTT
TRBJ1-1,TRBV6-5,.,.,CASARGLNTEAFF,TGTGCCTCAGCGAGGGGGTTGAACACTGAAGCTTTCTTT
TRBJ2-3,TRBV19,.,.,CASSIPSQSSTDTQYF,TGTGCCAGTAGTATCCCTAGCCAATCTAGCACAGATACGCAGTATTTT
TRBJ2-2,TRBV4-3,.,TRBD1,CASSHNRGITGELFF,TGCGCCAGCAGCCACAACAGGGGAATCACCGGGGAGCTGTTTTTT
TRBJ1-1,TRBV12-5,.,.,CASGSPDKNTEAFF,TGTGCTAGTGGTTCCCCCGACAAGAACACTGAAGCTTTCTTT
TRBJ1-2,TRBV5-1,few,TRBD1,CASDRGDSNYGYTF,TGCGCCAGCGACAGGGGGGACTCTAACTATGGCTACACCTTC
TRBJ2-7,TRBV5-1,.,TRBD2,CASSLREGSYEQYF,TGCGCCAGCAGCTTACGGGAGGGATCCTACGAGCAGTACTTC
TRBJ2-3,TRBV27,.,TRBD2,CASSLSAPVSGRTDTQYF,TGTGCCAGCAGTTTATCGGCCCCTGTTAGCGGGAGGACAGATACGCAGTATTTT